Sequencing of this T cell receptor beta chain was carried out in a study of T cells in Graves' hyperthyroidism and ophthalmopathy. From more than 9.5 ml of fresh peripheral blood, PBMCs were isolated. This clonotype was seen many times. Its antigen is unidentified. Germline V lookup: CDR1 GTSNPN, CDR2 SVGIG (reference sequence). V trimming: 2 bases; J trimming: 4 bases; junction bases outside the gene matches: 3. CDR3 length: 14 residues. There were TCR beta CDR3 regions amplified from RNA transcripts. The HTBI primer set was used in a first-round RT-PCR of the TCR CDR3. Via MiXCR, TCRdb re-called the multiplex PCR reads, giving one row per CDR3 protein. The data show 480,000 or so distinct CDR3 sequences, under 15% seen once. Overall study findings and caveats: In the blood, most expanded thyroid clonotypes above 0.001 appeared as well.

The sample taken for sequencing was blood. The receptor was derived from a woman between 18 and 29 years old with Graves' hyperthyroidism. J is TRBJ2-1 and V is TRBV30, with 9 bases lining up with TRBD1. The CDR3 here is CAWSPGQGYNEQFF. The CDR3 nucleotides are TGTGCCTGGAGTCCAGGACAGGGGTACAATGAGCAGTTCTTC.